The rows below give T cell receptor beta chains drawn from one sample of a study of beta chain features in type 1 diabetes. The table came from immunoSEQ multiplex PCR; TCRdb's copy has only in-frame clones and leaves some out. The data show under 300,000 clones, with around 13% seen just once and almost 0.02% held by the top ten. Material for sequencing was naive CD4+ T cells from blood. These receptors were taken from a man aged 25 to 40 with type 1 diabetes. Both conserved end residues are part of each CDR3. The order of the fields is D gene, V gene, clone size, J gene, CDR3 DNA, CDR3 protein. The D gene is left open where the match is weak. The size entry is marked missing in some rows and otherwise reads once, few, many or a size class.

>TRBD2|TRBV5-1|few|TRBJ2-7
TGCGCCAGCAGCTTGGCAGCTAGCGGCTACGAGCAGTACTTC
CASSLAASGYEQYF
>-|TRBV13|few|TRBJ2-1
TGTGCCAGCAGCTTAGGAGGGGGCTACAATGAGCAGTTCTTC
CASSLGGGYNEQFF
>-|TRBV7-9|-|TRBJ1-1
TGTGCCAGCAGCTTATTAGAGCGCACTGAAGCTTTCTTT
CASSLLERTEAFF
>-|TRBV5-1|-|TRBJ2-3
TGCGCCAGCAGCTTGGCCGGCGGGGCAAACACAGATACGCAGTATTTT
CASSLAGGANTDTQYF
>-|TRBV29-1|-|TRBJ1-5
TGCAGCGTCACCCAAAGCCAGGGACAGCCCCAGCATTTT
CSVTQSQGQPQHF
>TRBD2|TRBV4-2|-|TRBJ2-3
TGTGCCAGCAGCCCGAGCGGGGGGGCCGCAGATACGCAGTATTTT
CASSPSGGAADTQYF
>TRBD2|TRBV5-1|-|TRBJ2-3
TGCGCCAGCAGCCCAAACGTACTAGCGGGAGGTCCCACAGATACGCAGTATTTT
CASSPNVLAGGPTDTQYF
>TRBD2|TRBV7-9|-|TRBJ2-3
TGTGCCAGCAGCTTAAGTCTAGCGGGGGGTACGCAGTATTTT
CASSLSLAGGTQYF
>-|TRBV5-1|-|TRBJ2-5
TGCGCCAGCAGCTCAACTACAGGCCAAGAGACCCAGTACTTC
CASSSTTGQETQYF
>-|TRBV5-1|-|TRBJ1-2
TGCGCCAGCAGCTTGGGAACAGGGACTGGCTACACCTTC
CASSLGTGTGYTF
>TRBD1|TRBV29-1|few|TRBJ1-1
TGCAGCGTTGAGTTACAGGGGGCAACTGAAGCTTTCTTT
CSVELQGATEAFF
>TRBD1|TRBV10-3|-|TRBJ2-5
TGTGCCATCAGTGAGTCGACAGGGGAGGAGACCCAGTACTTC
CAISESTGEETQYF
>TRBD1|TRBV6-4|few|TRBJ1-5
TGTGCCAGCAGCCGGGGGACAGGGAGGGATCAGCCCCAGCATTTT
CASSRGTGRDQPQHF
>TRBD2|TRBV30|-|TRBJ2-3
TGTGCCTGGAGTGTAAATAGCGGGGGCCCCACAGATACGCAGTATTTT
CAWSVNSGGPTDTQYF
>TRBD2|TRBV30|-|TRBJ2-2
TGTGCCTGGGATCTTAGCGGGAAGGGCACCGGGGAGCTGTTTTTT
CAWDLSGKGTGELFF
>-|TRBV5-4|few|TRBJ1-1
TGTGCCAGCAGCTTGGGTACAGGGAACACTGAAGCTTTCTTT
CASSLGTGNTEAFF
>-|TRBV18|-|TRBJ1-1
TGTGCCAGCTCACCACCGGGGGGGTATAACACTGAAGCTTTCTTT
CASSPPGGYNTEAFF
>-|TRBV20-1|-|TRBJ1-4
TGCAGCCCAGCGTCTGGCGAAAAACTGTTTTTT
CSPASGEKLFF
>-|TRBV6-1|few|TRBJ1-2
TGTGCCTCCCTCGGGTGGAACTATGGCTACACCTTC
CASLGWNYGYTF
>TRBD2|TRBV6-5|few|TRBJ2-5
TGTGCCAGCAGTTACTCGACTAGCGCGAAGACCCAGTACTTC
CASSYSTSAKTQYF
>TRBD1|TRBV2|few|TRBJ2-2
TGTGCCAGCAGTAGGACAGGGGGCGACACCGGGGAGCTGTTTTTT
CASSRTGGDTGELFF
>TRBD2|TRBV5-1|-|TRBJ2-7
TGCGCCAGCAGCTCGGGACTAGCGGCGACCTACGAGCAGTACTTC
CASSSGLAATYEQYF
>TRBD1|TRBV18|few|TRBJ2-3
TGTGCCAGCTCACCACCGGGGGACAGGGCCGCAGATACGCAGTATTTT
CASSPPGDRAADTQYF
>-|TRBV18|few|TRBJ1-2
TGTGCCAGCTCACCAACGGCAGCGGCGGTAGCTAACTATGGCTACACCTTC
CASSPTAAAVANYGYTF
>-|TRBV6-5|few|TRBJ2-7
TGTGCCAGCAGTCGGGATCACAGCTCCTACGAGCAGTACTTC
CASSRDHSSYEQYF
>TRBD1|TRBV11-2|-|TRBJ1-1
TGTGCCAGCAGCTTAGGCGGGACAGGGAAAGCCACTGAAGCTTTCTTT
CASSLGGTGKATEAFF
>TRBD1|TRBV2|few|TRBJ1-5
TGTGCCAGCAGTGTGGGACAGGTGGGGAATCAGCCCCAGCATTTT
CASSVGQVGNQPQHF
>-|TRBV19|few|TRBJ2-2
TGTGCCAGTAGTATAAGGGGCGGGGAGCTGTTTTTT
CASSIRGGELFF
>-|TRBV11-2|-|TRBJ2-7
TGTGCCAGCAGCTTAGAAGCGTCCTACGAGCAGTACTTC
CASSLEASYEQYF
>-|TRBV28|-|TRBJ1-1
TGTGCCAGCATCCCAACGGGATTGGTCAGATACACTGAAGCTTTCTTT
CASIPTGLVRYTEAFF
>TRBD2|TRBV10-3|-|TRBJ2-1
TGTGCCATCAGCACTAGCGGGAGAAACAATGAGCAGTTCTTC
CAISTSGRNNEQFF
>-|TRBV9|-|TRBJ2-5
TGTGCCAGCAGCTCCGTCGGGGGGCCACGTTTTAACTTGTACTTC
CASSSVGGPRFNLYF
>TRBD2|TRBV5-4|-|TRBJ2-7
TGTGCCAGCAGCTTGGATGCGGGAGGGCCGTACGAGCAGTACTTC
CASSLDAGGPYEQYF
>-|TRBV30|-|TRBJ1-4
TGTGCCTTTGACCGGGACTACCGGCAGAAACTGTTTTTT
CAFDRDYRQKLFF
>TRBD2|TRBV4-1|few|TRBJ2-1
TGCGCCAGCAGCCACAGAATCCTAGCGGGGGGCAGGAATGAGCAGTTCTTC
CASSHRILAGGRNEQFF
>TRBD1|TRBV5-1|-|TRBJ1-4
TGCGCCAGCAGCTTGGCTAGAGCGGGACAGGGAAATGAAAAACTGTTTTTT
CASSLARAGQGNEKLFF
>-|TRBV18|few|TRBJ2-3
TGTGCCAGCTCACCACCCCAGGGTTGGAATACGCAGTATTTT
CASSPPQGWNTQYF
>-|TRBV29-1|few|TRBJ2-7
TGCAGCGTTGATAACAGGGTAGGGAACGAGCAGTACTTC
CSVDNRVGNEQYF
>-|TRBV6-6|-|TRBJ1-2
TGTGCCAGCAGGAATGCACAGGTTTATGGCTACACCTTC
CASRNAQVYGYTF
>-|TRBV20-1|-|TRBJ1-1
TGCAGCGGACAGCCGAACACTGAAGCTTTCTTT
CSGQPNTEAFF
>TRBD1|TRBV2|few|TRBJ1-1
TGTGCCAGCCTAACGGGACAGGGACTGACTGAAGCTTTCTTT
CASLTGQGLTEAFF
>-|TRBV30|few|TRBJ1-1
TGTGCCTGGATTGCAGGGAGGAATACTGAAGCTTTCTTT
CAWIAGRNTEAFF
>TRBD2|TRBV19|few|TRBJ2-3
TGTGCCAGTAGTTCCGGGACTAGCGGGACTTATACGCAGTATTTT
CASSSGTSGTYTQYF
>-|TRBV11-2|few|TRBJ1-2
TGTGCCAGCAGCTTAGGAGGGTCCGTCCGGGCTGGCTACACCTTC
CASSLGGSVRAGYTF
>TRBD2|TRBV6-4|-|TRBJ2-3
TGTGCCAGCAGTGAGGGGACTAGCGGGGGGCTGTATTTT
CASSEGTSGGLYF
>-|TRBV7-9|few|TRBJ1-5
TGTGCCAGCAGCTTAGGGCGGGTTAGGGATCAGCCCCAGCATTTT
CASSLGRVRDQPQHF
>-|TRBV2|-|TRBJ2-6
TGTGCCAACAGTCCAGGTTGGGAGGGGGCCAACGTCCTGACTTTC
CANSPGWEGANVLTF
>TRBD2|TRBV11-2|-|TRBJ2-5
TGTGCCAGCAGCTTAGGTAGCGGGGGGGCCCAAGAGACCCAGTACTTC
CASSLGSGGAQETQYF
>TRBD1|TRBV6-6|few|TRBJ1-2
TGTGCCAGCAGTTGGACAGGGGTTTATGGCTACACCTTC
CASSWTGVYGYTF
>-|TRBV5-1|few|TRBJ2-7
TGCGCCAGCAGCTTGGCCCAGGGGGGAGCATCCGAGCAGTACTTC
CASSLAQGGASEQYF
>-|TRBV6-1|few|TRBJ1-1
TGTGCCAGCAGTGAACAGGGGAATGAAGCTTTCTTT
CASSEQGNEAFF
>TRBD1|TRBV19|-|TRBJ1-6
TGTGCCAGTAGTAGATCGGGACAGCACAATTCACCCCTCCACTTT
CASSRSGQHNSPLHF
>TRBD1|TRBV7-9|-|TRBJ2-1
TGTGCCAGCAGCCCCCCCGGGACAGGCTACAATGAGCAGTTCTTC
CASSPPGTGYNEQFF
>TRBD1|TRBV9|-|TRBJ1-1
TGTGCCAGCAGCGGACGGACAGGGAGCGGGAACACTGAAGCTTTCTTT
CASSGRTGSGNTEAFF